This T cell receptor (beta chain) was recovered during a study of T cell repertoires in cytomegalovirus infection. Findings and limits, study-wide: HLA-C-restricted, CMV-specific TCR beta clonotypes were dominant ex vivo.

One entry per CDR3 protein, called by TCRdb with MiXCR from the reads. Here the sample spans about 46,000 distinct CDR3 sequences, nearly 20% being singletons. This clonotype was seen repeatedly, ten times or more. Its antigen is undetermined. The germline CDR1 and CDR2 sequences are SEHNR and FQNEAQ (reference sequence). CDR3 length equals 14 residues. The V and J ends lost 6 bases and 3 bases respectively, with 13 bases between them. J is TRBJ2-3 and V is TRBV7-9; D is possibly TRBD1 (7 bases). The source is a human donor in good health (CMV status not recorded). Some clones in this sample may be carry-over from other donors' samples. Sample: CD8+ T cells from cultured PBMCs, taken from culture after CMV antigen stimulation. The CDR3 DNA reads TGTGCCAGCAGACGGCAGGGGGGTACAGATACGCAGTATTTT. It encodes CASRRQGGTDTQYF. Looking up the rest from reference TRBV7-9 and TRBJ2-3 gives the full variable domain: DTGVSQNPRHKITKRGQNVTFRCDPISEHNRLYWYRQTLGQGPEFLTYFQNEAQLEKSRLLSDRFSAERPKGSFSTLEIQRTEQGDSAMYLCASRRQGGTDTQYFGPGTRLTVL.